This is a list of T cell receptor beta chains from one sample in a study of T-cell reconstitution after alpha-beta-depleted transplantation in children. One entry per CDR3 protein results from TCRdb running MiXCR on the PCR reads. The data hold hundreds of thousands of distinct CDR3 sequences, with under 30% observed a single time. The sample in question was PBMCs, mostly from graft donor cells, obtained 360 days after TCRalphabeta/CD19-depleted stem cell transplant. Source of these receptors: a female patient aged 2 to 10 who had a stem cell transplant for congenital amegakaryocytic thrombocytopenia, so the T cells may come from the graft donor. Each CDR3 is given with its conserved first and last residue. D genes are given only for firm matches. Not all rows give a size; the values are once, few, many and, for expanded clones, a class.

V,length,size,D,J,DNA,CDR3
TRBV7-6,15,NA,NA,TRBJ2-1,TGTGCCAGCAGCTTAGACGGGAGTTCTTGGAATGAGCAGTTCTTC,CASSLDGSSWNEQFF
TRBV6-1,13,few,NA,TRBJ1-2,TGTGCCAGCAGCCGGCAGGGTTCGCATGGCTACACCTTC,CASSRQGSHGYTF
TRBV5-1,16,NA,NA,TRBJ2-3,TGCGCCAGCAGCTTGTTATCTAGCGCCGTCACAGATACGCAGTATTTT,CASSLLSSAVTDTQYF
TRBV28,16,few,TRBD2,TRBJ2-1,TGTGCCAGCAGTTTGGGCAGCGGGGGGTCCTACAATGAGCAGTTCTTC,CASSLGSGGSYNEQFF
TRBV29-1,11,few,NA,TRBJ2-1,TGCTGTTCCCGCACTTACAATGAGCAGTTCTTC,CCSRTYNEQFF
TRBV11-2,12,NA,NA,TRBJ1-2,TGTGCCAGCAGCTTAGACTTCTATGGCTACACCTTC,CASSLDFYGYTF
TRBV11-1,17,NA,NA,TRBJ2-3,TGTGCCAGCAGCTTAGATACTTTAGGGGGAGACGCAGATACGCAGTATTTT,CASSLDTLGGDADTQYF
TRBV27,15,NA,NA,TRBJ1-4,TGTGCCAGCAGGACAGGCCTACCAACTAATGAAAAACTGTTTTTT,CASRTGLPTNEKLFF
TRBV4-1,16,NA,NA,TRBJ1-4,TGCGCCAGCAGCCAAGAGGAGCGGCAGGGGTATGAAAAACTGTTTTTT,CASSQEERQGYEKLFF
TRBV18,16,NA,NA,TRBJ2-5,TGTGCCAGCTCAACTGAGGGTGGCTTAGGCCAAGAGACCCAGTACTTC,CASSTEGGLGQETQYF
TRBV18,14,few,NA,TRBJ2-7,TGTGCCAGCTCACCAGACACGAGCTCCTACGAGCAGTACTTC,CASSPDTSSYEQYF
TRBV7-2,14,few,NA,TRBJ2-3,TGTGCCAGCAGTCTACCCCCTGCAGTGGCTTCGCAGTATTTT,CASSLPPAVASQYF
TRBV20-1,16,NA,NA,TRBJ2-7,TGCAGTGCTAGAGATCCGTCCAGCGGGCTAACCCACGAGCAGTACTTC,CSARDPSSGLTHEQYF
TRBV5-1,14,NA,NA,TRBJ1-1,TGCGCCAGCAGAACACAGGGAAGTAACACTGAAGCTTTCTTT,CASRTQGSNTEAFF
TRBV29-1,13,few,NA,TRBJ2-3,TGCAGCGCCCGCCGGGTTGGCACAGATACGCAGTATTTT,CSARRVGTDTQYF
TRBV6-2/TRBV6-3,13,NA,NA,TRBJ2-3,TGTGCCAGCAGACCCGGGCATTGGGATACGCAGTATTTT,CASRPGHWDTQYF
TRBV7-2,15,NA,NA,TRBJ1-2,TGTGCCAGCAGCCTCCGACGGCCCCCCTTTAGGGGCTACACCTTC,CASSLRRPPFRGYTF
TRBV27,14,few,TRBD2,TRBJ2-3,TGTGCCAGTTGGGAGGCGGGAGCCATTGAAACGCAGTATTTT,CASWEAGAIETQYF
TRBV7-9,16,many,NA,TRBJ1-1,TGTGCCAGCAGCCCCCAGACAGGCGCACCCATCACTGAAGCTTTCTTT,CASSPQTGAPITEAFF
TRBV4-1,14,NA,NA,TRBJ2-7,TGCGCCAGCAGCCAAGTTCCGGGACGCCGGGAGCAGTACTTC,CASSQVPGRREQYF
TRBV27,14,many,TRBD2,TRBJ2-1,TGTGCCAGCAGTTTATGGGTAGCGGGTAATGAGCAGTTCTTC,CASSLWVAGNEQFF
TRBV2,13,NA,NA,TRBJ2-1,TGTGCCAGCAGTGGTGGGTCCTACAATGAGCAGTTCTTC,CASSGGSYNEQFF
TRBV29-1,12,many,NA,TRBJ2-1,TGCAGCGTTGAGGCCAGCTACAATGAGCAGTTCTTC,CSVEASYNEQFF
TRBV3-1,14,NA,NA,TRBJ2-5,TGTGCCAGCAGCCACCTAAGGGTTCAAGAGACCCAGTACTTC,CASSHLRVQETQYF